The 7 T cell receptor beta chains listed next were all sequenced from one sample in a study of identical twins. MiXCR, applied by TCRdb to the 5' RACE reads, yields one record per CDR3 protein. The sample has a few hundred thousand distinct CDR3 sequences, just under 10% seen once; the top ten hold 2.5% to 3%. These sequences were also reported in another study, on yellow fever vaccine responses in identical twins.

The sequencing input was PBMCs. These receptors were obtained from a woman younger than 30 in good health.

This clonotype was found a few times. The CDR3 loop is CASSGGTSGPYEQYF. CDR3 DNA sequence: TGTGCCAGCAGCGGGGGGACTAGCGGCCCCTACGAGCAGTACTTC. The J gene is TRBJ2-7, the V gene TRBV5-6, with TRBD2 matching 11 bases. After removal of 4 bases from V and 2 bases from J, the junction contained 5 bases not matched to a gene. In germline, CDR1 is SGHDT, CDR2 YYEEEE. The CDR3 contains 15 residues.

For the CDR3, the DNA is TGTGCCAGCAGCCAAGACAGGGGACTGTTTTTT. The encoded protein is CASSQDRGLFF. The chain uses TRBV3-1 and TRBJ1-4; possible D gene TRBD1, 6 bases. CDR1 is LGHDT, CDR2 YNNKEL, per germline (reference sequence). The V end lost 0 bases, the J end lost 13 bases, and 6 bases lay between the germline ends. The CDR3 sequence is 11 residues long.

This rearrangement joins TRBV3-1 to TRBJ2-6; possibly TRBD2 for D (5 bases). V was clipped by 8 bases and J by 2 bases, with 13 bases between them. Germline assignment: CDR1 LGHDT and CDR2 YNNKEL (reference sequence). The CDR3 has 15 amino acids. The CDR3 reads CASAAGLTGANVLTF. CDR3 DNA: TGTGCCAGCGCGGCGGGCCTAACTGGGGCCAACGTCCTGACTTTC.

As DNA, the CDR3 is TGTGCCAGCAGCCCGAAGGGCTCTGGGGGCTACACCTTC. It encodes CASSPKGSGGYTF. This chain links TRBV11-2 with TRBJ1-2, with D hard to call. The germline CDR1 and CDR2 sequences are SGHAT and FQNNGV. Trimming removed 5 bases at V and 8 bases at J, with 15 bases between. The CDR3 spans 13 residues.

The CDR3 region is CASSQGTGGLGEQYF. CDR3 nucleotide sequence: TGCGCCAGCAGCCAGGGGACAGGGGGTCTCGGCGAGCAGTACTTC. The rearrangement joins TRBV4-3 to TRBJ2-7, with 11 bases aligning to TRBD1. The V and J ends lost 3 bases and 6 bases, in that order; junction bases with no gene match: 7. This CDR3 is built from 15 residues. Germline-derived CDR1 and CDR2 are LGHNA and YSLEER.

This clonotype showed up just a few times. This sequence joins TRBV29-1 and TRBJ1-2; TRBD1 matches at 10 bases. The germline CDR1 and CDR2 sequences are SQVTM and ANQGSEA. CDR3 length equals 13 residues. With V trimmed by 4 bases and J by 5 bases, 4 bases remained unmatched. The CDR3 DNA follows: TGCAGCGTTGCAGACAGGGGGCCTTATGGCTACACCTTC. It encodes CSVADRGPYGYTF.

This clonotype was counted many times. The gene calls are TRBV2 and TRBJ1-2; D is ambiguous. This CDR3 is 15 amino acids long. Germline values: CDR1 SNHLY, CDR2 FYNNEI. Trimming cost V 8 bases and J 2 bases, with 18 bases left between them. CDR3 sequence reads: CASPLLRGENYGYTF. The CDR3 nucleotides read TGTGCCAGCCCTCTACTTCGTGGAGAAAACTATGGCTACACCTTC.